Each of the 12 T cell receptor beta chains below was sequenced from the same sample in a study of cytomegalovirus exposure and HLA in healthy donors. The PCR was carried out with 60 Vbeta primers and 13 Jbeta primers. Clones were sequenced by immunoSEQ multiplex PCR, and TCRdb holds only the in-frame ones, with some missing. The data contain fewer than 200,000 clones, more than 65% of them singletons. The sequenced material came from PBMCs. These receptors all come from a woman in her twenties or thirties in good health and CMV-seronegative.

The J gene is TRBJ1-6, the V gene TRBV19; 7 bases align to TRBD1. The J segment lost 4 bases and the V segment lost 1 base, leaving 4 bases of the junction unmatched. The CDR3 extends over 16 amino acids. Germline V gives CDR1 LNHDA, CDR2 SQIVND (reference sequence). The CDR3, as DNA: TGTGCCAGTAGTATAGCAGGGACAGAATATAATTCACCCCTCCACTTT. It specifies CASSIAGTEYNSPLHF.

This clone was observed a single time. V gene TRBV12-5 combines with J gene TRBJ1-5; D call uncertain. Trimming left V 3 bases short and J 5 bases short, with 5 bases between. The CDR3 has 12 amino acids. The germline V gene has CDR1 LGHNT and CDR2 FRNRAP. The CDR3 region is CASGFGDQPQHF. For the CDR3, the DNA is TGTGCTAGTGGTTTCGGGGATCAGCCCCAGCATTTT.

The CDR3 here is CASRSHRGFVHEQYF. The CDR3 nucleotides are TGTGCCAGCAGGTCTCACAGGGGTTTTGTCCACGAGCAGTACTTC. The V call is TRBV5-5, the J call TRBJ2-7; 7 nucleotides agree with TRBD1. CDR3 length: 15 amino acids. Germline CDR1 SGHKS, CDR2 YYEKEE (reference sequence). The J segment lost 5 bases and the V segment lost 5 bases, leaving 13 bases of the junction unmatched.

The chain has TRBV19 and TRBJ1-1; D unresolved. The CDR3 covers 15 residues. Deletions cut 0 bases from V and 4 bases from J, with 12 bases between. Germline V gives CDR1 LNHDA, CDR2 SQIVND (reference sequence). Here the CDR3 reads CASSIDRGSSTEAFF. The CDR3 DNA is TGTGCCAGTAGTATAGACCGGGGTTCGAGCACTGAAGCTTTCTTT.

This clone appeared a few times. The rearrangement uses TRBV4-3 and TRBJ2-7; D possibly corresponds to TRBD2 (6 bases). The V gene's germline CDR1 is LGHNA and CDR2 YSLEER. The CDR3 has 16 amino acids. V dropped 0 bases and J dropped 2 bases, with 14 bases sitting between them. The CDR3 DNA sequence: TGCGCCAGCAGCCAAGATCTGAGACTAGGAACCTACGAGCAGTACTTC. It translates to CASSQDLRLGTYEQYF.

V is TRBV27 and J is TRBJ2-7, with 10 bases aligning to TRBD1. Per the germline V gene, CDR1 is MNHEY and CDR2 is SMNVEV (reference sequence). The CDR3 covers 15 residues. V lost 2 bases to trimming and J lost 4 bases; unmatched junction nucleotides: 5. The chain's CDR3 is CASSLMGQGLYEQYF. CDR3 coding DNA: TGTGCCAGCAGTTTAATGGGACAGGGGTTGTACGAGCAGTACTTC.

V gene TRBV2 combines with J gene TRBJ2-5, with 8 bases matching TRBD2. The CDR3 runs to 17 residues. From germline, CDR1 is SNHLY and CDR2 FYNNEI. V gave up 7 bases and J gave up 5 bases; unmatched junction bases: 18. In nucleotides, the CDR3 is TGTGCCAGCAACCGAAAGGGAGCCGCCGGCGGGGGGGAGACCCAGTACTTC. Translated, it gives CASNRKGAAGGGETQYF.

The V call is TRBV5-5, the J call TRBJ2-7; weak D call: TRBD2 (5 bases). V gave up 4 bases and J gave up 7 bases, with 15 bases separating them. Germline assignment: CDR1 SGHKS and CDR2 YYEKEE (reference sequence). The CDR3 totals 13 residues. CDR3 amino acids: CASSPNSAYEQYF. DNA for the CDR3: TGTGCCAGCAGCCCAAATAGCGCTTATGAGCAGTACTTC.

The table lists this clone with a few counts. This chain uses TRBV7-8 with TRBJ1-4, with 7 bases identical to TRBD1. V lost 4 bases and J lost 3; bases outside the gene matches: 8. Germline V gene sequence: CDR1 SGHVS, CDR2 FQNEAQ. CDR3 length equals 16 residues. The CDR3 region is CASSSGGTGANEKLFF. In DNA form, the CDR3 reads TGTGCCAGCAGCTCAGGGGGGACGGGGGCTAATGAAAAACTGTTTTTT. Using reference TRBV7-8 and TRBJ1-4 for the parts outside the CDR3, the full variable domain is GAGVSQSPRYKVAKRGQDVALRCDPISGHVSLFWYQQALGQGPEFLTYFQNEAQLDKSGLPSDRFFAERPEGSVSTLKIQRTQQEDSAVYLCASSSGGTGANEKLFFGSGTQLSVL.

The CDR3 is CASSQAGTDYNEQFF. CDR3 nucleotide sequence: TGTGCCAGCAGCCAGGCCGGGACAGACTACAATGAGCAGTTCTTC. The chain links TRBV4-2 to TRBJ2-1; 7 bases fit TRBD1. The V gene end was trimmed by 3 bases and the J gene end by 3 bases; junction bases not matched to a gene: 5. The CDR3 has 15 residues. From germline, CDR1 is LGHNA and CDR2 YNFKEQ.

V gene TRBV30 combines with J gene TRBJ2-1; TRBD2 aligns across 12 bases. Germline assignment: CDR1 GTSNPN and CDR2 SVGIG (reference sequence). The CDR3 spans 16 residues. After removal of 3 bases from V and 7 bases from J, the junction contained 10 bases not matched to a gene. CDR3 sequence: CAWSSSSGRAKNEQFF. For the CDR3, the DNA is TGTGCCTGGAGCTCTTCTAGCGGGAGGGCCAAGAATGAGCAGTTCTTC.

This clone was picked up one time. The chain couples TRBV27 to TRBJ1-2, with 8 bases lining up with TRBD1. The junction had 7 bases not matched to a gene; V was cut back by 5 bases and J by 8 bases. Germline loops: CDR1 MNHEY, CDR2 SMNVEV (reference sequence). This CDR3 has 13 residues. Here the CDR3 DNA reads TGTGCCAGCAGTCCGCCAGGGGGCGGAGGCTACACCTTC. Translating gives CASSPPGGGGYTF.